Sequencing of this T cell receptor (beta chain) was carried out in a study of cytomegalovirus exposure and HLA in healthy donors. There are 15 residues in the CDR3. Trimming pared 1 base from V and 0 bases from J, leaving 10 bases between. Per the germline V gene, CDR1 is MNHEY and CDR2 is SVGAGI. Study-level results: TCR beta sequences reportedly predicted most subjects' HLA-A and HLA-B alleles accurately.

PCR was performed using 60 Vbeta and 13 Jbeta primers. TCRdb keeps only in-frame clones here, not all; method: immunoSEQ multiplex PCR. The sample holds more than 100,000 clones, approximately 73% seen once. With regard to this clone: Its antigen remains unknown.

The sample taken for sequencing was PBMCs. This TCR was sampled from a young woman in good health and CMV-seropositive. This chain links TRBV6-5 with TRBJ2-7, with a weak D call TRBD1 (5 bases). CDR3 in amino acids: CASSYLDQGSYEQYF. DNA for the CDR3: TGTGCCAGCAGTTACTTGGACCAGGGCTCCTACGAGCAGTACTTC.